This paragraph covers one T cell receptor beta chain sequence. Antigen: not known. One end of the junction varies from germline; a read error may be responsible. The entry originates in a study of human T cells and chemical hapten exposure. Across the whole study: The upper back received 0.01% DPC by patch testing, with results read at 6 days. Alopecia areata, totalis and universalis patients, mostly female, were included. Points from the study as a whole: As the donors had alopecia, their immune response may differ from healthy people's.

The time point was: pre-sensitization, week 0. The treatment: therapeutic diphenylcyclopropenone sensitization with weekly scalp DPC. TCRdb analysed the RACE reads with MiXCR anew, one entry per CDR3 protein. Here the sample spans roughly 380,000 distinct CDR3 sequences, roughly 4.6% being singletons. Germline V gene data show CDR1 as MNHEY and CDR2 as SVGAGI. The CDR3 sequence is 14 residues long. The source material was whole blood, sampled in connection with sensitization to the hapten diphenylcyclopropenone (DPC). The clonotype comes from a woman aged 50 to 65 with alopecia areata. Some clones in this sample may be carry-over from other donors' samples. The chain joins TRBV6-5 to TRBJ2-1, with 10 bases fitting TRBD2. In DNA form, the CDR3 reads TGTGCCAGCGGACCCGGGACTAGCGCGAATGGGCAGTTCTTC. This gives the protein CASGPGTSANGQFF.